This record covers a single T cell receptor beta chain. Its antigen is still unknown. No clone much larger than this one lies a single base away; base qualities are absent. TCRbeta CDR3 regions were sequenced with the immunoSEQ Assay. After extraction, genomic DNA underwent amplification by bias-controlled multiplex PCR, followed by high-throughput sequencing. Processing in the source paper ran as follows. To quantify the absolute abundance of each unique TCRbeta CDR3 region, sequences were collapsed and filtered. T cell fraction was estimated by normalizing TCRbeta template counts to usable DNA, which was measured by amplifying reference genes present in all nucleated cells. Repertoire TCRs were annotated as SARS-CoV-2-specific by exact matching of V gene, CDR3 amino acid sequence and J gene to a known reactive TCR set. The reference SARS-CoV-2 TCR set was derived from MIRA and filtered for enrichment in COVID-19-positive ImmuneCODE repertoires, a step that removed public or cross-reactive TCRs. Using the MIRA antigens, annotated TCRs were further analysed by specific ORF or by position within an ORF. Breadth was defined as the number of annotated unique rearrangements divided by the total number of unique productive rearrangements, and depth was defined as the summed frequency of the annotated unique rearrangements. Two-sided Wilcoxon rank-sum tests were applied when comparing TCR breadth between groups. TCRdb took over this immuneACCESS table, retaining in-frame rearrangements with V and J assigned. Such tables are incomplete; in checked studies, under half of the missing clones stem from an unresolved V gene, and the remainder is unexplained. Clone size and V and J calls were adopted from that table, with D and trimming inferred from the DNA. The table for this sample lists approximately 350,000 clones; around 87% of them were counted only once. Of the sample, roughly 3.2% is held by the ten largest clones.

The data belong to a study of Ad26.COV2.S vaccination and SARS-CoV-2 variants (dated by TCRdb to the early 2020s). In terms of the full investigation: Donors in the vaccine arm were drawn from COV1001, a multicentre, randomized, double-blind, placebo-controlled phase I-IIa trial testing Ad26.COV2.S in healthy adults. The specificity and breadth of SARS-CoV-2-reactive T cell receptors after Ad26.COV2.S vaccination were assessed by TCRbeta repertoire sequencing. Trial participants were randomized into five groups of five, in which low-dose or high-dose Ad26.COV2.S was given once or twice, or placebo was given on both occasions. Investigators remained blinded to trial group allocation during experiments and outcome assessment. Ad26.COV2.S was given intramuscularly at 5x10^10 or 1x10^11 viral particles, as a single shot or as two shots 56 days apart. The TCR-sequenced set comprised approximately 30 samples: around 20 Ad26.COV2.S vaccine recipients, 5 placebo recipients and 8 SARS-CoV-2 convalescent individuals.

Broader findings and caveats from the paper: Vaccine and placebo recipients had similar non-spike TCR breadth, a finding consistent with the vaccine containing only spike. The study lacked the statistical power to compare responses across vaccine doses or regimens. The authors noted that the TCR breadth and depth analyses may have underestimated total T cell responses. Higher spike-specific TCR breadth was observed in Ad26.COV2.S recipients than in placebo recipients (P = 0.0014). After vaccination, substantial breadth of spike-specific CD8+ and CD4+ T cell responses was reported.

In the paper's terms, the treatment or condition label means: around 19 received Ad26.COV2.S at low or high dose, single or two shots; roughly 5 received placebo; per-sample allocation not given. Repertoires of vaccine and placebo recipients were sequenced from samples collected on day 63 after the first injection. In Cohort 1b, around 23 adults aged 18-55 years were enrolled at a single site in Boston, USA, between 29 July and 7 August 2020. Ad26.COV2.S was a replication-incompetent adenovirus type 26 vector that expressed a prefusion-stabilized SARS-CoV-2 spike protein derived from the original Wuhan strain. The V end gives up 6 bases and the J end 6 bases, leaving 7 bases in the junction not matched to a gene. Measured from the cysteine to the phenylalanine, the CDR3 is 13 residues long. Only the CDR3 part of the read is kept: 39 bases, read in frame from the first base. The germline V gene encodes CDR1 SQVTM and CDR2 ANQGSEA.

The TCR sequence derives from a person between 18 and 60 years old who received the Ad26.COV2.S COVID-19 vaccine or a placebo. The sample was peripheral blood, taken in a trial of Ad26.COV2.S vaccine versus placebo. The rearrangement joined TRBV29-1 to TRBJ1-3, with 8 central nucleotides matching TRBD1. The nucleotides read TGCAGCGTGGCAGGGGGCAACGAAAACACCATATATTTT. Translated, this gives CSVAGGNENTIYF.